A selection of T cell receptor beta chains follows, all from one sample in a study of T cell repertoires in cytomegalovirus infection. Their antigen targets remain unknown. TCRdb itself ran the reads through MiXCR, one entry per CDR3 protein. The table records about 89,000 distinct CDR3 sequences, approximately 32% of them present only once. The material was CD8+ T cells from cultured PBMCs, obtained from culture after CMV antigen stimulation. All receptors come from a human donor in good health (CMV status not recorded). Some clones in this sample may be carry-over from other donors' samples. Each CDR3 is given with its conserved first and last residue. The D gene is left open where the match is weak. Where a row states a size, it is once, few, many or the class of an expanded clone; other rows omit it.

.	TRBJ1-1	TRBV10-3	.	TGTGCCATCAGTGAGCCGACAGAAGGCCTCACTGAAGCTTTCTTT	CAISEPTEGLTEAFF
.	TRBJ2-3	TRBV7-2	few	TGTGCCAGCAGCCCCTTCCGCACAGATACGCAGTATTTT	CASSPFRTDTQYF
.	TRBJ2-5	TRBV7-9	few	TGTGCCAGCCGGGGGTTACAAGAGACCCAGTACTTC	CASRGLQETQYF
.	TRBJ1-5	TRBV28	.	TGTGCCAGCAGTTTCCCACAGAACAATCAGCCCCAGCATTTT	CASSFPQNNQPQHF
TRBD1	TRBJ1-2	TRBV27	few	TGTGCCAGCAGCATCGGGACAGGGGGTGGCTACACCTTC	CASSIGTGGGYTF
.	TRBJ2-1	TRBV12-3/TRBV12-4	.	TGTGCCAGCAAGGGGGTGGCCTACAATGAGCAGTTCTTC	CASKGVAYNEQFF
.	TRBJ2-7	TRBV27	few	TGTGCCAGCAGTTTAGGCCTTTCCTACGAGCAGTACTTC	CASSLGLSYEQYF
.	TRBJ1-4	TRBV15	.	TGTGCCACCAGCAGAGATGATGTGGCGGCTAATGAAAAACTGTTTTTT	CATSRDDVAANEKLFF
.	TRBJ1-2	TRBV7-9	many	TGTGCCAGCAGCTTAGGACTACGCCATGGCTACACCTTC	CASSLGLRHGYTF
.	TRBJ2-5	TRBV11-2	once	TGTGCCAGCAGCCCCCAGAGTGGAGAGACCCAGTACTTC	CASSPQSGETQYF
.	TRBJ2-7	TRBV5-3	.	TGTGCCAGCAGCTTTTTGGGTCTGGGGGCCGAGCAGTACTTC	CASSFLGLGAEQYF
.	TRBJ1-1	TRBV7-3	many	TGTGCCAGCAGCTTACTGGGTCCGACGAACACTGAAGCTTTCTTT	CASSLLGPTNTEAFF
.	TRBJ1-3	TRBV2	.	TGTGCCAGCAGTGTATCGACACCGACGAGCGGAAACACCATATATTTT	CASSVSTPTSGNTIYF
.	TRBJ2-3	TRBV4-2	.	TGTGCCAGCAGCCAAGTTTCGGGCACAGATACGCAGTATTTT	CASSQVSGTDTQYF
.	TRBJ2-1	TRBV20-1	few	TGCAGTGCCAGCCTTGGGGGGCCGGCGAATGAGCAGTTCTTC	CSASLGGPANEQFF
TRBD2	TRBJ2-1	TRBV24-1	few	TGTGCCACCAGTGATAGAACTAGCGGGGGGGCAAAAAATGAGCAGTTCTTC	CATSDRTSGGAKNEQFF
TRBD1	TRBJ1-1	TRBV19	.	TGTGCCAGTAGTCCCTTGTTGGCCGGGACAGGGGGCTCGAACACTGAAGCTTTCTTT	CASSPLLAGTGGSNTEAFF
.	TRBJ1-1	TRBV2	many	TGTGCCAGCAGGCTCCTAGGGGCGCAGGACACTGAAGCTTTCTTT	CASRLLGAQDTEAFF
.	TRBJ1-5	TRBV7-6	.	TGTGCCAGCAGCTTAGGCTATGGGGATCAGCCCCAGCATTTT	CASSLGYGDQPQHF
TRBD2	TRBJ2-5	TRBV7-8	few	TGTGCCAGCAGCCTCGTACTAGCGGGGAGGGAGACCCAGTACTTC	CASSLVLAGRETQYF
.	TRBJ2-7	TRBV12-3/TRBV12-4	.	TGTGCCAGCAGTCTTCAACTGGGCCAGGCCCCCTACGAGCAGTACTTC	CASSLQLGQAPYEQYF
TRBD1	TRBJ1-5	TRBV6-5	few	TGTGCCAGCAGATTAGGGACAGGGGTAAATCAGCCCCAGCATTTT	CASRLGTGVNQPQHF
TRBD1	TRBJ2-6	TRBV12-3/TRBV12-4	few	TGTGCCAGCAGCGAGACAGGGGCCGGGGCCAACGTCCTGACTTTC	CASSETGAGANVLTF
.	TRBJ1-2	TRBV25-1	.	TGTGCCAGCAGTGAATTTGACAGTCGCAGAAATGGCTACACCTTC	CASSEFDSRRNGYTF
TRBD1	TRBJ2-3	TRBV7-2	many	TGTGCCAGCAGCTTGAACAGGGGAATAGGAGATACGCAGTATTTT	CASSLNRGIGDTQYF
TRBD1	TRBJ2-3	TRBV24-1	.	TGTGCCACCAGTGATTTAGACAGGACAGGGGCGGATACGCAGTATTTT	CATSDLDRTGADTQYF
TRBD2	TRBJ2-1	TRBV7-6	few	TGTGCCAGCAGCCCGGGAGCGGGGGGCCCTACGAATGAGCAGTTCTTC	CASSPGAGGPTNEQFF
TRBD2	TRBJ2-1	TRBV12-3/TRBV12-4	.	TGTGCCAGCAGACCCTCCACTAGCGGGGGTAGCTCCTACAATGAGCAGTTCTTC	CASRPSTSGGSSYNEQFF
.	TRBJ2-6	TRBV29-1	.	TGCAGCGTAAGCGACTCTGGGGCCAACGTCCTGACTTTC	CSVSDSGANVLTF
TRBD2	TRBJ2-2	TRBV13	.	TGTGCCAGCAGCTCCTATTCCCCTAGCGGGGGGGTGAACACCGGGGAGCTGTTTTTT	CASSSYSPSGGVNTGELFF
.	TRBJ2-7	TRBV11-2	.	TGTGCCAGCAGCTTAGCGCCGTCCTCCTACGAGCAGTACTTC	CASSLAPSSYEQYF
.	TRBJ1-4	TRBV2	few	TGTGCCAGCAGTGGAGGAGGGGGAGAAAAACTGTTTTTT	CASSGGGGEKLFF
.	TRBJ1-1	TRBV10-3	.	TGTGCCACCACAACAAACACTGAAGCTTTCTTT	CATTTNTEAFF